This T cell receptor (beta chain) comes out of a study of cytomegalovirus exposure and HLA in healthy donors (dated by TCRdb to the late 2010s). About the study as a whole: An earlier analysis of a few hundred of the donors reported over 250 Gb of sequence data and 117 million unique TCR beta sequences obtained from some 200 million T cells. Class I and class II HLA loci were covered by the typing at four-digit resolution. In the later analysis, no new phenotypic data were used to find candidate immune exposures; instead, reliance was placed on TCR beta sequences and their occurrence across donors. Every repertoire in the discovery cohort had been generated on one and the same sequencing platform. A later genetic analysis took genome-wide SNP genotypes for 398 of the 666 donors and used that subset as a discovery cohort. The study used immunosequencing to profile the T cell repertoires of some 600 subjects and linked those repertoires to cytomegalovirus serostatus. Of the roughly 390 genotyped donors, roughly 76% were placed in the genetic ancestry cluster associated with self-reported Caucasian donors. Around 320 gigabases of sequencing data and 70 million to 100 million unique TCR sequences were included in an early release covering about 620 HLA-typed donors. A later analysis re-analyzed previously published TCR beta repertoires from 600 to 850 donors and added high-resolution HLA genotyping to study TCR occurrence patterns. The aim of the study was to test whether cataloging public T cell receptors could identify signatures of past pathogen exposure. The number of donors typed differed by locus, with roughly 629-640 for A, B, C, DRB1 and DQB1, roughly 520 for DQA1, approximately 580 for DPA1, and around 450 for DPB1. To decide whether each TCR beta V gene segment behaved as functional or pseudogenic, an earlier analysis of over 500 of the donors relied on high-throughput TCR beta sequencing. Five DR-DQ haplotypes were treated as single units for association and clustering because of strong linkage in the cohort. Along with the roughly 700-subject first cohort, a separate validation cohort of roughly 110 different subjects was used. Among 300 to 500 genotyped donors of the cohort, an average of roughly 230,000 unique TCR beta nucleotide sequences was sequenced per donor, of which about 18% were non-productive. The study combined high-throughput TCR immunosequencing, statistical association of individual TCRs with disease status, and machine learning to predict cytomegalovirus infection status. Alongside the repertoire data, information on donor age, sex, ethnicity and CMV serostatus was compiled.

The CDR3 goes from the cysteine to the phenylalanine over 16 residues. Only the CDR3 DNA stays, 48 bases, in frame from base 1. CDR1 and CDR2, looked up from the germline V gene, are SQVTM and ANQGSEA. For this chain, trimming is 7 bases at the V end and 2 bases at the J end, and the number of junction bases without a gene match is 16. Beyond this particular receptor, the publication reports: Immune exposure information for the cohort was limited to CMV serostatus. The classifier was reported to diagnose cytomegalovirus status with high specificity and sensitivity in both the original and validation cohorts. Specific HLA alleles were associated with roughly 17,000 TCR beta sequences at a false discovery rate of 0.05 in a later analysis. The study listed approximately 150 TCR beta chains as associated with cytomegalovirus. Most TCR sequences were observed very rarely across donors, whereas some public TCRs were present in many individuals. An association between a missense DCLRE1C variant and V-gene and J-gene trimming of TCR beta chains was found in a later genetic analysis and replicated in an independent cohort. Several of the top co-occurrence clusters appeared to be linked to parvovirus B19, influenza, CMV and Epstein-Barr virus, according to a later analysis. This cohort had only TCR beta chains sequenced, and the lack of alpha or paired-chain data limited which features could be detected. Sequencing depth was assumed to be roughly uniform across donors in the presence/absence analyses, though that assumption may not hold. The sequencing pipeline was judged likely to have produced a cluster of highly shared sequence variants as a technical artifact. A further reported finding was that TCR beta sequences accurately predicted the HLA-A and HLA-B alleles for most subjects in the first cohort. Three of the identified cytomegalovirus-associated TCR beta chains were confirmed in vitro to be specific for cytomegalovirus antigens. It was suggested by the authors that the approach could potentially be generalized to other disease states and immunological phenotypes. According to a later genetic analysis, donors in an Asian-associated ancestry cluster had fewer N-insertions in productive TCRs than the approximately 670-donor mean. Because the 87-base-pair reads could not distinguish some IMGT-functional V segments, including TRBV6-2 and TRBV6-3, those segments were excluded. Linkage disequilibrium might explain the correlated functional status among segregating V segments, but an unknown experimental factor could not be ruled out. A later analysis found that HLA-associated TCR beta chains were more clonally expanded and had lower generation probabilities than equally common non-associated chains. In a later analysis, TCR association rates were found to vary across HLA loci, with the most associated TCRs seen for DRB1 alleles and the fewest for HLA-C alleles. An earlier analysis of some 590 of the donors showed that most TCR beta V segments appeared in productive rearrangements either about 90% or about 30% of the time, which broadly matched IMGT annotations. HLA typing was unavailable for some donors at each locus, so association tests used only the typed subset. The earlier analysis of almost 600 of the donors excluded about 16 rarely observed V segments, including chromosome 9 orphons, because counts were too low. Strong co-occurrence of HLA alleles, especially DR and DQ, made assigning TCR associations to individual alleles difficult. According to a later analysis, most CMV-associated TCR beta chains appeared to be HLA-restricted, and the HLA associations seemed to be driven largely by CMV exposure.

In this sample, this clone turned up a few times. The clone's antigen remains unknown. The record has no base qualities; no much larger clone is one base away. The method was the immunoSEQ multiplex PCR assay. For the multiplex PCR, a mixture combining 60 forward primers for TCR Vbeta segments and 13 reverse primers for TCR Jbeta segments was used. A multiplex PCR assay on genomic DNA amplified the CDR3 region of rearranged TCR beta genes. Amplified TCR beta libraries were sequenced as 87-base-pair reads on the Illumina HiSeq System. Processing in the source paper ran as follows. In a later analysis, roughly 80 million unique TCR beta chains were counted across the approximately 670 repertoires, and roughly 11 million of these chains were shared by at least two donors. Raw reads were error-corrected and collapsed into unique sequences with a nearest-neighbor algorithm that merged closely related sequences to remove PCR and sequencing errors. CDR3 sequences were aligned to IMGT reference sequences to assign V, D and J gene segments. For a sequence to be retained, a match of at least six nucleotides to both a V gene segment and a J gene segment was required. Rearrangements were called productive when the CDR3 lacked stop codons and stayed in frame with V and J; all others were non-productive. CDR3 was defined by IMGT convention, running from the second conserved V-encoded cysteine to the conserved J-encoded phenylalanine. Sequences without an unambiguous match to a single V gene segment were excluded from the earlier analysis of a few hundred of the donors. In an earlier analysis of 450 to 750 of the donors, a V segment was called functional when productive rearrangements were above 56.7%, and segregating when the standard deviation between donors exceeded 5%. A statistical classification framework was developed to diagnose cytomegalovirus status using the catalog of TCR beta chain sequences. In a later analysis, TCR nucleotide sequences were compared against IMGT/GENE-DB human TR gene sequences so that V and J genes could be assigned. The TCRdist pipeline was used in a later analysis to assign CDR3 sequences and most-parsimonious VDJ recombination scenarios. In a later analysis, every TCR beta chain was defined by the combination of its CDR3 amino acid sequence and its V-gene family, and reads without a unique V-gene family were dropped. In a later analysis, 450 to 600 highly shared, low-generation-probability nucleotide sequences were removed to address suspected cross-contamination and a sequencing artifact. In a later analysis, a clonal expansion index for each public chain was calculated from normalized within-repertoire ranks of inferred template counts. In a later analysis, generation probabilities were computed with a VDJ recombination model fitted to out-of-frame rearrangements, and the resulting probabilities were checked against IGoR. In a later analysis, hypergeometric tests were used to score TCR-TCR, TCR-HLA and TCR-CMV co-occurrence, with a repertoire-size bias correction applied to TCR pairs. False discovery rates were estimated in a later analysis by permuting HLA or CMV assignments 20 times. In a later analysis, co-occurring TCRs were grouped with DBSCAN, and TCRdist sequence similarity was added when clustering was performed within HLA-allele-positive subsets. Repertoires with fewer than 30,000 or more than 120,000 public chains, plus five repertoires with anomalous nucleotide sharing, were excluded from co-occurrence clustering. Drawn from immuneACCESS, this table holds only the in-frame rearrangements with V and J called that TCRdb kept. Clones are partly lost; checked studies trace under half to an unresolved V gene and leave the rest unexplained. The D gene and trimming were derived from the DNA, and the V and J assignments and clone size from that table. Present in this sample are around 120,000 clones, approximately 80% of which were seen just once. In total, the top ten clones hold over 3% of the sample.

The cohort comprised more than 550 healthy bone marrow donors. All cohort members were sampled while nominally healthy, although unrecorded immune exposures were likely present. The donor tested CMV seronegative, placing the donor among the 352 seronegative members of the cohort. A peripheral blood sample was collected from each donor, and TCR beta sequencing was performed on peripheral blood mononuclear cells. Genomic DNA extraction from the blood cell samples was performed with the Qiagen DNeasy Blood Extraction Kit. This TCR was recovered from a middle-aged woman in good health and CMV-seronegative. This receptor chain uses TRBV29-1 and TRBJ2-7; 8 central bases correspond to TRBD2. The sample taken for sequencing was PBMCs. The CDR3 corresponds to CSGSGARRDPAYEQYF. The bases are TGCAGCGGTAGCGGGGCGCGGCGGGACCCAGCCTACGAGCAGTACTTC.